Following are 31 T cell receptor beta chains from one sample sequenced in a study of shared clonotypes between healthy human individuals. Here immunoSEQ multiplex PCR was the method, and the copy in TCRdb shows in-frame clones only, minus some. The sample has 650,000 to 800,000 clones; roughly 72% are singletons. Sequences were obtained from memory CD4+ T cells sorted from blood. Subset defined: CD45RA-negative fraction. The receptors derive from a woman under 40 in good health.

This chain joins TRBV15 and TRBJ2-5, with 16 bases lining up with TRBD2. This CDR3 has 20 amino acids. Trimming at V came to 3 bases and at J to 1 base, leaving 11 bases not matched to a gene. The germline V gene encodes CDR1 LNHNV and CDR2 YYDKDF (reference sequence). DNA for the CDR3: TGTGCCACCAGCAGGGTCGGAGGGGGACTAGCGGGAGGGGCCCAAGAGACCCAGTACTTC. The encoded protein is CATSRVGGGLAGGAQETQYF.

This clone was recorded once. The chain employs TRBV28 and TRBJ2-6, with D unresolved. This CDR3 contains 14 residues. Germline lookup yields CDR1 MDHEN and CDR2 SYDVKM. V lost 8 bases and J 0 bases, leaving 8 bases between the germline ends. This chain's CDR3 is CASAMYSGANVLTF. Written as DNA, the CDR3 is TGTGCCAGCGCCATGTACTCTGGGGCCAACGTCCTGACTTTC.

Regarding this clone: With a much larger clone just one base away, this may be a read error. The rearrangement uses TRBV10-3 and TRBJ1-5; 9 bases are shared with TRBD1. CDR1 ENHRY and CDR2 SYGVKD come from the germline V gene. CDR3 length: 14 amino acids. The CDR3 region is CASSDRGGNQPQHF. DNA of the CDR3: TGTGCCAGCAGTGACAGGGGGGGCAATCAGCCCCAGCATTTT.

The chain carries TRBV18 and TRBJ2-4; no reliable D call. Germline V CDR1 and CDR2: KGHSH, LQKENI. V lost 4 bases and J 3 bases, leaving 10 bases between the germline ends. This CDR3 is built from 14 residues. CDR3 sequence (DNA): TGTGCCAGCTCACAGGGCTCCGGCAAAAACATTCAGTACTTC. Translation: CASSQGSGKNIQYF.

This rearrangement joins TRBV5-1 to TRBJ2-1; 9 nucleotides match TRBD2. The CDR3 length is 13 residues. Losses at the gene ends were 5 bases for V and 8 bases for J; bases not matched to a gene: 5. From germline, CDR1 is SGHRS and CDR2 YFSETQ. CDR3 loop: CASRTGTSYEQFF. The CDR3 DNA sequence: TGCGCCAGCAGAACCGGGACTAGCTATGAGCAGTTCTTC.

V is TRBV27 and J is TRBJ1-2; D uncertain. This CDR3 is built from 14 residues. Per the germline V gene, CDR1 is MNHEY and CDR2 is SMNVEV (reference sequence). Between the trimmed V and J ends, which lost 7 bases and 7 bases, there was a span of 19 bases. CDR3: CASKSLGIPSGYTF. DNA of the CDR3: TGTGCCAGCAAGTCTCTTGGGATTCCCTCTGGCTACACCTTC.

The V and J genes are TRBV5-4 and TRBJ1-1; D is possibly TRBD1 (5 bases). V lost 1 base and J lost 4, with 11 bases in between. CDR1 and CDR2 (germline): SGHNT, YYREEE (reference sequence). CDR3 length: 14 amino acids. As DNA, the CDR3 is TGTGCCAGCAGCTTGAACAGGTTGCCCACTGAAGCTTTCTTT. Residues: CASSLNRLPTEAFF.

J is TRBJ1-2 and V is TRBV7-9; TRBD1 might be the D (5 bases). Looked up from germline, CDR1 is SEHNR and CDR2 is FQNEAQ (reference sequence). This CDR3 contains 13 residues. The V end was cut by 8 bases, the J end by 3 bases, with 13 bases between. CDR3 loop: CASSPAGYYGYTF. The CDR3 region has the DNA TGTGCCAGCTCACCTGCAGGGTACTATGGCTACACCTTC.

This clone was detected once. The chain carries TRBV2 and TRBJ2-7; D uncertain. The CDR3 spans 15 residues. Trimming removed 1 base from V and 2 bases from J, with 12 bases in between. Per the germline V gene, CDR1 is SNHLY and CDR2 is FYNNEI. The CDR3 DNA reads TGTGCCAGCAGTGAAGGGACCGGCCCTCCCTACGAGCAGTACTTC. It is translated as CASSEGTGPPYEQYF.

The V call is TRBV10-3, the J call TRBJ2-5, with 8 bases matching TRBD1. J lost 5 bases, V lost 6 bases, and 14 bases had no gene match. The CDR3 is 16 amino acids. CDR1 is ENHRY and CDR2 is SYGVKD in the germline V gene. The CDR3 loop reads CAIRGGQEVGGETQYF. In DNA form, the CDR3 reads TGTGCCATCAGAGGGGGACAGGAGGTCGGCGGGGAGACCCAGTACTTC.

This chain connects TRBV10-1 to TRBJ1-1; a weak D match, TRBD1 (6 bases). With 2 bases removed from V and 4 bases from J, the gap between germline ends came to 17 bases. CDR3 size: 16 residues. Germline CDR1 reads WNHNN; CDR2 reads SYGVQD (reference sequence). The CDR3 here is CASSEVPQGKGTEAFF. The CDR3 DNA reads as TGCGCCAGCAGTGAGGTTCCACAGGGTAAGGGCACTGAAGCTTTCTTT.

The chain employs TRBV7-6 and TRBJ2-7, with a possible D match to TRBD1 (6 bases). Trimming pared 6 bases from V and 1 base from J, leaving 16 bases between. The germline CDR1 and CDR2 sequences are SGHVS and FNYEAQ. The CDR3 has 15 residues. The CDR3 DNA sequence: TGTGCCAGCAGTTCGCATCCTAGGGGGTCCTACGAGCAGTACTTC. Its translation: CASSSHPRGSYEQYF.

The V and J genes are TRBV9 and TRBJ2-7; 7 nucleotides match TRBD1. Trimming cost V 0 bases and J 3 bases; bases outside gene matches: 6. The CDR3 is 15 amino acids. Looked up from germline, CDR1 is SGDLS and CDR2 is YYNGEE. CDR3 coding DNA: TGTGCCAGCAGCGTAGGTCGGGGACAGCACTACGAGCAGTACTTC. Translation gives CASSVGRGQHYEQYF.

V is TRBV10-3 and J is TRBJ2-7; D not certain. Germline values: CDR1 ENHRY, CDR2 SYGVKD. This CDR3 spans 13 amino acids. Trimming cost V 5 bases and J 4 bases, with 12 bases left between them. The CDR3 bases are TGTGCCATCAGTCAGGAGTCCCGGTACGAGCAGTACTTC. This translates into CAISQESRYEQYF.

The V and J genes are TRBV11-3 and TRBJ1-5; no clear D. CDR1 is SGHNT, CDR2 YENEEA, per germline. The CDR3 runs 15 residues. The V end lost 0 bases, the J end lost 1 base, and 7 bases lay between the germline ends. Written as DNA, the CDR3 is TGTGCCAGCAGCTTAGATCGGTGGAGCAATCAGCCCCAGCATTTT. Translating it yields CASSLDRWSNQPQHF.

The rearrangement joins TRBV5-1 to TRBJ2-7; the match to TRBD1 covers 12 bases. After removal of 6 bases from V and 6 bases from J, the junction contained 7 bases not matched to a gene. Germline V CDR1 and CDR2: SGHRS, YFSETQ. This CDR3 spans 14 amino acids. CDR3 residues: CASTPGTGGSEQYF. The CDR3 DNA sequence: TGCGCCAGCACCCCGGGGACAGGGGGCTCCGAGCAGTACTTC.

At least ten counts were recorded for this clone. This chain uses TRBV29-1 with TRBJ1-1; D is perhaps TRBD1 (5 bases). This CDR3 is 16 amino acids long. The germline V and J ends were trimmed by 5 bases and 3 bases, with 22 bases remaining between them. The germline V gene encodes CDR1 SQVTM and CDR2 ANQGSEA. The CDR3 sequence: CSVTLRFRGMDTEAFF. The DNA for the CDR3 is TGCAGCGTTACCCTTCGATTCCGGGGCATGGACACTGAAGCTTTCTTT.

This clone was recorded only once. The gene calls are TRBV6-6 and TRBJ1-2; 7 bases map to TRBD1. Germline CDR1 is MNHNY and CDR2 is SVGAGI (reference sequence). J lost 2 bases, V lost 6 bases, and 6 bases had no gene match. The CDR3 runs to 14 residues. The DNA for the CDR3 is TGTGCCAGCAGCTCCCTGACAGGGAACTATGGCTACACCTTC. Protein sequence: CASSSLTGNYGYTF.

The genes are TRBV4-2 and TRBJ1-4; 9 bases are shared with TRBD1. The V gene's germline CDR1 is LGHNA and CDR2 YNFKEQ. CDR3 length: 14 residues. V gave up 4 bases and J gave up 7 bases; unmatched junction bases: 4. This CDR3 reads CASSPDRGVEKLFF. The CDR3 nucleotides are TGTGCCAGCAGCCCGGACAGGGGAGTTGAAAAACTGTTTTTT.

The genes are TRBV11-3 and TRBJ2-7; no reliable D call. The ends were cut back, 5 bases at V and 0 bases at J, with 11 bases in the middle. From germline, CDR1 is SGHNT and CDR2 YENEEA. CDR3 length equals 14 residues. The CDR3 loop reads CASSRFVLSYEQYF. The CDR3 DNA is TGTGCCAGCAGCCGGTTCGTACTCTCCTACGAGCAGTACTTC. Full variable domain (missing parts from reference TRBV11-3 and TRBJ2-7): EAGVVQSPRYKIIEKKQPVAFWCNPISGHNTLYWYLQNLGQGPELLIRYENEEAVDDSQLPKDRFSAERLKGVDSTLKIQPAELGDSAVYLCASSRFVLSYEQYFGPGTRLTVT.

This clone has a single count. The J gene is TRBJ2-7, the V gene TRBV10-2, with 10 bases matching TRBD2. This CDR3 region has 13 residues. Trimming at V came to 7 bases and at J to 4 bases, leaving 4 bases not matched to a gene. Per germline, CDR1 WSHSY and CDR2 SAAADI. This CDR3 is CASKASGRYEQYF. CDR3 DNA: TGCGCCAGCAAGGCTAGCGGGAGATACGAGCAGTACTTC.

This clone was detected once. The rearrangement links TRBV20-1 to TRBJ1-2; the D gene is possibly TRBD1 (5 bases). The CDR3 runs to 11 residues. Germline V gene lookup returns CDR1 DFQATT and CDR2 SNEGSKA (reference sequence). Trimming stripped 5 bases from V and 8 bases from J, with 12 bases between. The CDR3 is CSASRGLGYTF. CDR3 bases: TGCAGTGCTTCCCGGGGACTCGGCTACACCTTC.

J is TRBJ2-3 and V is TRBV19, with 10 bases that match TRBD1. CDR3 length equals 15 residues. Germline lookup yields CDR1 LNHDA and CDR2 SQIVND (reference sequence). The V gene end was trimmed by 10 bases and the J gene end by 2 bases; junction bases not matched to a gene: 9. Here the CDR3 DNA reads TGTGCCATATCCATTGGGACAGGGGCCACAGATACGCAGTATTTT. Its protein is CAISIGTGATDTQYF. Full variable domain (outside the CDR3, taken from reference TRBV19 and TRBJ2-3): DGGITQSPKYLFRKEGQNVTLSCEQNLNHDAMYWYRQDPGQGLRLIYYSQIVNDFQKGDIAEGYSVSREKKESFPLTVTSAQKNPTAFYLCAISIGTGATDTQYFGPGTRLTVL.

In this sample, this clone turned up many times. The gene calls are TRBV27 and TRBJ2-1, with 8 nucleotides matching TRBD1. Per germline, CDR1 MNHEY and CDR2 SMNVEV (reference sequence). The CDR3 covers 15 residues. The V gene end was trimmed by 3 bases and the J gene end by 3 bases; junction bases not matched to a gene: 4. CDR3 bases: TGTGCCAGCAGTTTTTCCACAGGGGGCTACAATGAGCAGTTCTTC. Its translation is CASSFSTGGYNEQFF.

V and J are TRBV19 and TRBJ2-1; TRBD2 matches 10 bases. CDR3 length: 14 residues. J gave up 6 bases and V 6 bases, and 5 bases lay outside the gene matches. Per germline, CDR1 LNHDA and CDR2 SQIVND (reference sequence). Written as DNA, the CDR3 is TGTGCCAGTAGGGGGGTAGCGGGAGGCAATGAGCAGTTCTTC. Its translation: CASRGVAGGNEQFF.

CDR3 nucleotides: TGTGCCAGTAGTAACCATTCTCCGGGACAGAATGAAAAACTGTTTTTT. The encoded protein is CASSNHSPGQNEKLFF. The rearrangement joins TRBV19 to TRBJ1-4; 7 bases line up with TRBD1. Germline-derived CDR1 and CDR2 are LNHDA and SQIVND (reference sequence). This CDR3 has 16 amino acids. V gave up 4 bases and J gave up 5 bases; unmatched junction bases: 10.

The genes are TRBV19 and TRBJ2-7; TRBD2 matches at 8 bases. Germline V gene data show CDR1 as LNHDA and CDR2 as SQIVND (reference sequence). V shed 7 bases, J shed 0 bases, and the junction held 5 bases outside the gene matches. The CDR3 is 14 residues long. The CDR3 DNA is TGTGCCAGTATGACTAGCGCGAGCTCCTACGAGCAGTACTTC. Translated: CASMTSASSYEQYF. The whole variable domain, filled in from reference TRBV19 and TRBJ2-7, reads DGGITQSPKYLFRKEGQNVTLSCEQNLNHDAMYWYRQDPGQGLRLIYYSQIVNDFQKGDIAEGYSVSREKKESFPLTVTSAQKNPTAFYLCASMTSASSYEQYFGPGTRLTVT.

The chain is built from TRBV7-7 and TRBJ2-7; 10 bases line up with TRBD1. Germline lookup yields CDR1 SSHAT and CDR2 FNYEAQ (reference sequence). The V gene end was trimmed by 1 base and the J gene end by 3 bases; junction bases not matched to a gene: 3. The CDR3 runs 15 residues. DNA for the CDR3: TGTGCCAGCAGCTTAGTGGGACAGGGGATCTACGAGCAGTACTTC. Amino acid sequence: CASSLVGQGIYEQYF.

The chain links TRBV19 to TRBJ2-7; 7 bases line up with TRBD1. Germline V gene data show CDR1 as LNHDA and CDR2 as SQIVND (reference sequence). The CDR3 covers 15 residues. V shed 5 bases and J 0 bases; nucleotides not matched to a gene: 7. The CDR3 region has the DNA TGTGCCAGTAGTTGGGACAGCACGACCTCCTACGAGCAGTACTTC. It encodes CASSWDSTTSYEQYF.

V usage is TRBV6-1 and J usage is TRBJ2-7; D is unresolved. Germline V gene lookup returns CDR1 MNHNS and CDR2 SASEGT. Trimming removed 7 bases at V and 0 bases at J, with 13 bases between. The CDR3 runs 14 residues. CDR3 coding DNA: TGTGCCAGCATTAGGAGTGGTGTCTCCTACGAGCAGTACTTC. Its translation is CASIRSGVSYEQYF.

The chain has TRBV5-4 and TRBJ2-5; D gene uncertain. The ends were cut back, 3 bases at V and 5 bases at J, with 5 bases in the middle. CDR3 length: 11 amino acids. Germline CDR1 reads SGHNT; CDR2 reads YYREEE (reference sequence). The CDR3 is CASSSLETQYF. The CDR3 DNA reads TGTGCCAGCAGCTCCTTGGAGACCCAGTACTTC.